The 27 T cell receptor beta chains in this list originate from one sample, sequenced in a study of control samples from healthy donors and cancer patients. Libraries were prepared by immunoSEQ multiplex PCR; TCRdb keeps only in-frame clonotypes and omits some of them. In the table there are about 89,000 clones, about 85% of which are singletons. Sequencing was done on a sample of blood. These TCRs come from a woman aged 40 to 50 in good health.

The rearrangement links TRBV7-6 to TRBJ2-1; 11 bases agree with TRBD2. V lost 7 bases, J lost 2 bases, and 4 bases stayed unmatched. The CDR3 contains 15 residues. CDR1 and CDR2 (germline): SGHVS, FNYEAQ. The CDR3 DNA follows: TGTGCCAGCACCATAGCGGGGGGGCCCTACAATGAGCAGTTCTTC. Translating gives CASTIAGGPYNEQFF.

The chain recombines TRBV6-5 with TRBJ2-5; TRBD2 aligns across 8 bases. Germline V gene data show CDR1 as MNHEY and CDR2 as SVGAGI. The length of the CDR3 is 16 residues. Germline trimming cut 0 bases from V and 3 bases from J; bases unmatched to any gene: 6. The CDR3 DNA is TGTGCCAGCAGTTACTCGGTGGCGGGGGGAAAAGAGACCCAGTACTTC. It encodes CASSYSVAGGKETQYF.

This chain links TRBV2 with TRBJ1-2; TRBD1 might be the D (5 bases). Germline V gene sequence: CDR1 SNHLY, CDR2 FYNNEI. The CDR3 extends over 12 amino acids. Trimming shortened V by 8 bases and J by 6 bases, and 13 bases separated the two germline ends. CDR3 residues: CASLGGGDGYTF. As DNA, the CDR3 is TGTGCCAGCTTGGGGGGAGGAGATGGCTACACCTTC.

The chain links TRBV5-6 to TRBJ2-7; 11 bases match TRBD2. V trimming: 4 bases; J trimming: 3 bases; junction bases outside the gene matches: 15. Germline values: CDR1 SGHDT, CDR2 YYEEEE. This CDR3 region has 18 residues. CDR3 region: CASSHSSGGPPFHYEQYF. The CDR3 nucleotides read TGTGCCAGCAGCCACTCTAGCGGGGGGCCTCCATTTCACTACGAGCAGTACTTC.

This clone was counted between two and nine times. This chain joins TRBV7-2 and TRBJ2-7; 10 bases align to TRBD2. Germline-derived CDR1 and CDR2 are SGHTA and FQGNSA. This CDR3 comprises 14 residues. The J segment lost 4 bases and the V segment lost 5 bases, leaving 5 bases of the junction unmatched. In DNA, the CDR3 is TGTGCCAGCAGCCATACTAGCGGGGTTTACGAGCAGTACTTC. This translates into CASSHTSGVYEQYF.

This chain's CDR3 is CASSFTGTASGELFF. Here the CDR3 DNA reads TGTGCCAGCAGTTTCACCGGGACAGCCTCCGGGGAGCTGTTTTTT. The rearrangement uses TRBV27 and TRBJ2-2; 7 positions match TRBD1. Per germline, CDR1 MNHEY and CDR2 SMNVEV (reference sequence). This CDR3 has 15 amino acids. The V and J ends lost 3 bases and 6 bases, in that order; junction bases with no gene match: 7.

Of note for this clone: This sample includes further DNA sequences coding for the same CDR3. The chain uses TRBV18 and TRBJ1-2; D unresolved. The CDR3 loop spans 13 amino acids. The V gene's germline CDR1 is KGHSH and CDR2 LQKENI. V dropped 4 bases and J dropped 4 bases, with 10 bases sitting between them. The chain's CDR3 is CASSLGPRYGYTF. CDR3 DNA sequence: TGTGCCAGCTCACTAGGACCCCGCTATGGCTACACCTTC.

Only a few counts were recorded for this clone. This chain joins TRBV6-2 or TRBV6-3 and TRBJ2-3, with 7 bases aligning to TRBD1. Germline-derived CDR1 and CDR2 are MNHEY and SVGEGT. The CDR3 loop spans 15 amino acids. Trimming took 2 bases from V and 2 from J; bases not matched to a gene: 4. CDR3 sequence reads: CASSYTGTVTDTQYF. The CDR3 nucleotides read TGTGCCAGCAGTTACACCGGGACAGTCACAGATACGCAGTATTTT.

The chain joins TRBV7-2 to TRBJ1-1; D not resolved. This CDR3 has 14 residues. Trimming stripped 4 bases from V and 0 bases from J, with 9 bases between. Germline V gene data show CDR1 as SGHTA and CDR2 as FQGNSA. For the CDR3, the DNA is TGTGCCAGCAGCTCGTACCAGATGAACACTGAAGCTTTCTTT. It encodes CASSSYQMNTEAFF.

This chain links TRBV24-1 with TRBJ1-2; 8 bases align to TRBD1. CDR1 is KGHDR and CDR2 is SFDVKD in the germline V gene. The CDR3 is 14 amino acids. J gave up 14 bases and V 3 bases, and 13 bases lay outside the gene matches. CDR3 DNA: TGTGCCACCAGTGATAGAAGGACAGGGAAAGATAAAACCTTC. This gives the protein CATSDRRTGKDKTF.

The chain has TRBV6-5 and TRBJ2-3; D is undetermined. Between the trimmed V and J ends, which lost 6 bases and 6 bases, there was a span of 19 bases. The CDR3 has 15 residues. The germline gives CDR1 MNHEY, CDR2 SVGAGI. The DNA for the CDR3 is TGTGCCAGCAGACGGGCGGCGATACCGGTGGATACGCAGTATTTT. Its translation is CASRRAAIPVDTQYF.

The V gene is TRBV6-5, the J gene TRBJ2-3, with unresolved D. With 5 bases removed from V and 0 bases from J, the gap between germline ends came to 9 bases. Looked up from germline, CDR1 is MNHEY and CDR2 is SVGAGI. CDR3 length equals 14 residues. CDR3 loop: CASSLGRSTDTQYF. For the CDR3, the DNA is TGTGCCAGCAGTCTCGGTAGGAGCACAGATACGCAGTATTTT.

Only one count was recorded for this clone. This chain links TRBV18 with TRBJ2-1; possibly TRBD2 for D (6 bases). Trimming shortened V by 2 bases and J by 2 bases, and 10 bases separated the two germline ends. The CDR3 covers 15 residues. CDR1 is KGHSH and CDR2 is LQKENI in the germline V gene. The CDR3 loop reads CASSPGGVPYNEQFF. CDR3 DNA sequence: TGTGCCAGCTCACCAGGAGGGGTTCCCTACAATGAGCAGTTCTTC.

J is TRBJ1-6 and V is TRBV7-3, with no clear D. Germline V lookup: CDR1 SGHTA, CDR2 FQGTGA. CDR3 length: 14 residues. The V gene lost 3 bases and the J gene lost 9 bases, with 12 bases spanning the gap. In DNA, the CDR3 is TGTGCCAGCAGCTTGGGTCAGAAGCTTTCACCCCTCCACTTT. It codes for CASSLGQKLSPLHF.

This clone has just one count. CDR3 sequence: CASRLRGQFDQPQHF. The CDR3 bases are TGTGCCAGCCGACTGCGGGGGCAGTTCGATCAGCCCCAGCATTTT. The V and J genes are TRBV2 and TRBJ1-5, with D tentatively TRBD1 (6 bases). Germline CDR1 and CDR2: SNHLY and FYNNEI. CDR3 length equals 15 residues. The V end was cut by 8 bases, the J end by 5 bases, with 19 bases between.

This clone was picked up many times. CDR3 sequence reads: CASSVGTASYGYTF. The CDR3 DNA follows: TGTGCCAGCAGCGTCGGGACGGCTTCCTATGGCTACACCTTC. This chain joins TRBV2 and TRBJ1-2; D perhaps matches TRBD1 (5 bases). Germline V gene sequence: CDR1 SNHLY, CDR2 FYNNEI. V lost 6 bases and J lost 4, with 15 bases in between. The CDR3 sequence is 14 residues long.

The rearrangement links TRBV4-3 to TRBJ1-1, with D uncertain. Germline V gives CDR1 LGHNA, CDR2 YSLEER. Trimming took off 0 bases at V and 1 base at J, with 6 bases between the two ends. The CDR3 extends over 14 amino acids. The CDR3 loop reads CASSQDYENTEAFF. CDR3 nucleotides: TGCGCCAGCAGCCAAGATTACGAGAACACTGAAGCTTTCTTT.

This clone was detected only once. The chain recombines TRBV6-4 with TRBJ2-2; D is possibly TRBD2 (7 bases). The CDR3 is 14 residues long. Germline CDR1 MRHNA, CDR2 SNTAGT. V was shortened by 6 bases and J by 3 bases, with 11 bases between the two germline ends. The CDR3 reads CASRQGGDTGELFF. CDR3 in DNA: TGTGCCAGCAGACAAGGGGGGGACACCGGGGAGCTGTTTTTT.

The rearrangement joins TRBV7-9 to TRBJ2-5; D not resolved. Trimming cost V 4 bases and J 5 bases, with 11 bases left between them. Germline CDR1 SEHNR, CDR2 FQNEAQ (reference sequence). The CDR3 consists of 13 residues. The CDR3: CASSSPGRETQYF. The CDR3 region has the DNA TGTGCCAGCAGCTCGCCAGGCCGGGAGACCCAGTACTTC.

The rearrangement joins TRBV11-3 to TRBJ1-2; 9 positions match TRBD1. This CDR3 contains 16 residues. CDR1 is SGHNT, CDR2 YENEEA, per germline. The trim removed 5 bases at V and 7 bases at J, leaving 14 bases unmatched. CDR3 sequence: CASSLNGGQGGGGYTF. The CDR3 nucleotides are TGTGCCAGCAGCCTTAATGGGGGACAGGGAGGTGGTGGCTACACCTTC.

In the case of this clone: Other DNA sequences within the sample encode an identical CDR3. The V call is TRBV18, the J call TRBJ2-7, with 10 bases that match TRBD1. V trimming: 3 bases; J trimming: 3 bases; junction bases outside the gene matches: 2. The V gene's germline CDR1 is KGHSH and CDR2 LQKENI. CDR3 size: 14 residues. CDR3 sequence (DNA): TGTGCCAGCTCACCCGGGACAGGGGACTACGAGCAGTACTTC. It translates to CASSPGTGDYEQYF.

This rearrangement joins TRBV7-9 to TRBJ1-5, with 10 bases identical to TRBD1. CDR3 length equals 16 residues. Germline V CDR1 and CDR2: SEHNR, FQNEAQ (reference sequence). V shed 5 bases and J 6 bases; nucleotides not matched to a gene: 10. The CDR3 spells CASSPMDRGLFQPQHF. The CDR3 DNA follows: TGTGCCAGCAGCCCAATGGACAGGGGGTTGTTTCAGCCCCAGCATTTT.

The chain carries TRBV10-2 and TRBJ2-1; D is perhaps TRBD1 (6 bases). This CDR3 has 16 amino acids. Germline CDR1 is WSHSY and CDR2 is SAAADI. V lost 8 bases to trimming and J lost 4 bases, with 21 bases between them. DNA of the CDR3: TGCGCCAGCTCGCCAAGGACAGCTTTAAGATACAATGAGCAGTTCTTC. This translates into CASSPRTALRYNEQFF.

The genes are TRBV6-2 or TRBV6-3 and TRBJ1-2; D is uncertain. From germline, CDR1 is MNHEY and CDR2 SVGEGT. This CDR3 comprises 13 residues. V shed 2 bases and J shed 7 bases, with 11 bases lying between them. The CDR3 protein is CASSYNTRRGYTF. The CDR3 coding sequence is TGTGCCAGCAGTTACAACACCCGTCGTGGCTACACCTTC.

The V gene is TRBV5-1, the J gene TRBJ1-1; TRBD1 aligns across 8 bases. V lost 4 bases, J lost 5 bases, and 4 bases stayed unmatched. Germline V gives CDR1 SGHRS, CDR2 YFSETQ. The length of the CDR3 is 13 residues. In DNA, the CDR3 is TGCGCCAGCAGCGTGGACAGGGTTACTGAAGCTTTCTTT. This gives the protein CASSVDRVTEAFF.

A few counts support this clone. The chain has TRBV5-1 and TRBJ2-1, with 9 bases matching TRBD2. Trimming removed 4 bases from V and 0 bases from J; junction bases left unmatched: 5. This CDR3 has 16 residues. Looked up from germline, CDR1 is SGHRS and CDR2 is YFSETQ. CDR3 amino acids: CASSPGLASSYNEQFF. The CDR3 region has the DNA TGCGCCAGCAGCCCAGGACTAGCGAGCTCCTACAATGAGCAGTTCTTC.

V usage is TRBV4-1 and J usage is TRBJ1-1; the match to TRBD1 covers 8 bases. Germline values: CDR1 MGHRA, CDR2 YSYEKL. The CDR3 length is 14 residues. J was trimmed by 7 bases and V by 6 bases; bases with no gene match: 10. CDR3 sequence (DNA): TGCGCCAGCAGACCGCCGGGACAGGTTTATGAAGCTTTCTTT. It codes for CASRPPGQVYEAFF.